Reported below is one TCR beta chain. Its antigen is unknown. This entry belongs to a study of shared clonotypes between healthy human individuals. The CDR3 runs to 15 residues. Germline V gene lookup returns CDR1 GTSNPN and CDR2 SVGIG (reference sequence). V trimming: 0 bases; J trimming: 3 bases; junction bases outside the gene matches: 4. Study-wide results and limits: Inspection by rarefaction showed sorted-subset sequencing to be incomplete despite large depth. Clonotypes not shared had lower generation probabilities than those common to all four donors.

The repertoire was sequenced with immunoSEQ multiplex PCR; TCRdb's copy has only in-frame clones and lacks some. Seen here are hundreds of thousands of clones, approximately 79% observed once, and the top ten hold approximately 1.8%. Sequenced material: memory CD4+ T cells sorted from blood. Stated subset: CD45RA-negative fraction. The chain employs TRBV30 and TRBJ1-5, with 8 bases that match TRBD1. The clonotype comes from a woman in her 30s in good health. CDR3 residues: CAWSVNRGINQPQHF. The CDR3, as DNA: TGTGCCTGGAGTGTAAACAGGGGGATCAATCAGCCCCAGCATTTT.